The 7 T cell receptor beta chains in this list originate from one sample, sequenced in a study of shared T cell receptors in the human thymus. Assay: immunoSEQ multiplex PCR; the TCRdb copy retains only in-frame clones and omits some. This table has 500,000 to 550,000 clones, around 82% appearing once. The sample was also reused in another study, on human thymus T cells.

Sample: thymocytes. These receptors all stem from a boy in the first two years of life with a congenital heart defect.

The J gene is TRBJ1-2, the V gene TRBV30; possible D gene TRBD1, 6 bases. The CDR3 contains 17 residues. Trimming took 0 bases from V and 1 from J, leaving 18 bases between them. Germline CDR1 is GTSNPN and CDR2 is SVGIG (reference sequence). The CDR3 region is CAWSVLTGRGLNYGYTF. Written as DNA, the CDR3 is TGTGCCTGGAGTGTATTAACGGGCAGGGGCCTTAACTATGGCTACACCTTC. The full variable domain, its missing parts supplied by reference TRBV30 and TRBJ1-2, is SQTIHQWPATLVQPVGSPLSLECTVEGTSNPNLYWYRQAAGRGLQLLFYSVGIGQISSEVPQNLSASRPQDRQFILSSKKLLLSDSGFYLCAWSVLTGRGLNYGYTFGSGTRLTVV.

The gene calls are TRBV6-5 and TRBJ2-1; 9 bases match TRBD2. Germline trimming cut 6 bases from V and 2 bases from J; bases unmatched to any gene: 2. Germline V gene lookup returns CDR1 MNHEY and CDR2 SVGAGI. This CDR3 has 14 amino acids. As DNA, the CDR3 is TGTGCCAGCAGCCCTAGCGGGGCCTACAATGAGCAGTTCTTC. Protein: CASSPSGAYNEQFF.

This clone is a singleton in its sample. This chain links TRBV25-1 with TRBJ2-7, with D tentatively TRBD1 (6 bases). Trimming left V 3 bases short and J 1 base short, with 19 bases between. CDR3 length: 17 residues. Germline V gives CDR1 MGHDK, CDR2 SYGVNS. The CDR3 DNA reads TGTGCCAGCAGTGAGAAGGGTGGGTTCAGGGGTTCCTACGAGCAGTACTTC. Protein sequence: CASSEKGGFRGSYEQYF.

This clone was observed a few times. The chain employs TRBV6-5 and TRBJ2-3; 10 bases fit TRBD2. From germline, CDR1 is MNHEY and CDR2 SVGAGI. V was clipped by 0 bases and J by 7 bases; unmatched bases: 4. The CDR3 is made up of 15 amino acids. The CDR3 sequence is CASSYSASGSYTQYF. CDR3 DNA: TGTGCCAGCAGTTACTCAGCTAGCGGGAGTTATACGCAGTATTTT.

The chain uses TRBV19 and TRBJ2-3; the match to TRBD2 covers 7 bases. The germline gives CDR1 LNHDA, CDR2 SQIVND (reference sequence). Trimming at V came to 10 bases and at J to 0 bases, leaving 7 bases not matched to a gene. The CDR3 sequence is 14 residues long. Here the CDR3 reads CATLGEGSTDTQYF. The CDR3 DNA is TGTGCCACTCTCGGGGAGGGGAGCACAGATACGCAGTATTTT. Using reference TRBV19 and TRBJ2-3 for the parts outside the CDR3, the full variable domain is DGGITQSPKYLFRKEGQNVTLSCEQNLNHDAMYWYRQDPGQGLRLIYYSQIVNDFQKGDIAEGYSVSREKKESFPLTVTSAQKNPTAFYLCATLGEGSTDTQYFGPGTRLTVL.

J is TRBJ1-2 and V is TRBV7-2; 8 nucleotides agree with TRBD1. This CDR3 has 15 amino acids. Germline V gene sequence: CDR1 SGHTA, CDR2 FQGNSA. J gave up 2 bases and V 5 bases, and 7 bases lay outside the gene matches. The CDR3 DNA follows: TGTGCCAGCAGCCCCCTGGGGGACAGGAACTATGGCTACACCTTC. Amino acids: CASSPLGDRNYGYTF.

This chain uses TRBV4-3 with TRBJ2-7; TRBD2 matches at 16 bases. CDR1 and CDR2 (germline): LGHNA, YSLEER. CDR3 length equals 20 residues. V was clipped by 0 bases and J by 2 bases; unmatched bases: 10. The CDR3 DNA follows: TGCGCCAGCAGCCAAGAGGGGGTGGGACTAGCGGGAGGGCCCCCCTACGAGCAGTACTTC. Translated, it gives CASSQEGVGLAGGPPYEQYF.